These 30 T cell receptor beta chains came from one sample sequenced in a study of CXCR3 chemokines and chemotherapy response in bladder cancer. One entry per CDR3 protein results from TCRdb running MiXCR on the PCR reads. The table has about 13,000 distinct CDR3 sequences, around 11% seen once. The sample was acquired from a patient whose treatment included neoadjuvant chemotherapy. The receptors here all came from a human donor with bladder cancer that did not respond to neoadjuvant chemotherapy.

This clonotype is medium-sized in the sample. The chain combines TRBV7-2 with TRBJ2-5, with TRBD1 identical over 7 bases. Germline V gene data show CDR1 as SGHTA and CDR2 as FQGNSA. With 0 bases clipped from V and 4 bases from J, the junction kept 5 bases outside the gene matches. CDR3 length: 15 residues. CDR3 sequence: CASSLADRAGETQYF. CDR3 sequence (DNA): TGTGCCAGCAGCTTAGCTGACAGGGCAGGAGAGACCCAGTACTTC.

This clonotype was detected many times. V and J are TRBV19 and TRBJ2-7; no definite D call. Germline CDR1 is LNHDA and CDR2 is SQIVND (reference sequence). The germline V and J ends were trimmed by 4 bases and 3 bases, with 13 bases remaining between them. This CDR3 has 14 residues. CDR3 loop: CASSRAGRNYEQYF. CDR3 sequence (DNA): TGTGCCAGTAGTAGGGCAGGTAGGAACTACGAGCAGTACTTC.

In its sample, this clonotype was seen many times. CDR3: CASSLAGEAGYTF. CDR3 sequence (DNA): TGTGCCAGCAGCTTAGCGGGGGAGGCTGGCTACACCTTC. The V call is TRBV7-9, the J call TRBJ1-2; tentatively, D is TRBD1 (5 bases). Trimming stripped 0 bases from V and 7 bases from J, with 9 bases between. The CDR3 contains 13 residues. Germline V gives CDR1 SEHNR, CDR2 FQNEAQ (reference sequence).

This clonotype was recorded at least ten times. V usage is TRBV30 and J usage is TRBJ2-1; unclear D gene. Germline V CDR1 and CDR2: GTSNPN, SVGIG (reference sequence). Trimming shortened V by 0 bases and J by 6 bases, and 12 bases separated the two germline ends. The CDR3 spans 14 residues. The CDR3 nucleotides read TGTGCCTGGAGTGTCCTAGGACCCTTCAATGAGCAGTTCTTC. This gives the protein CAWSVLGPFNEQFF.

Ten or more counts support this clonotype. The V gene is TRBV29-1, the J gene TRBJ1-5; D is undetermined. CDR1 is SQVTM and CDR2 is ANQGSEA in the germline V gene. The CDR3 runs to 14 residues. With 7 bases removed from V and 0 bases from J, the gap between germline ends came to 13 bases. This CDR3 reads CSASKGGSNQPQHF. The CDR3 DNA reads TGCAGCGCATCGAAGGGCGGTAGCAATCAGCCCCAGCATTTT.

This clonotype has at least ten counts. The rearrangement links TRBV7-9 to TRBJ2-7, with TRBD2 matching over 7 bases. The CDR3 is 14 amino acids. The germline CDR1 and CDR2 sequences are SEHNR and FQNEAQ (reference sequence). V shed 1 base and J 3 bases; nucleotides not matched to a gene: 3. This CDR3 is CASSLGGEGYEQYF. For the CDR3, the DNA is TGTGCCAGCAGCTTAGGGGGGGAGGGCTACGAGCAGTACTTC.

The table lists this clonotype with a few counts. The chain employs TRBV20-1 and TRBJ2-2, with D perhaps TRBD2 (6 bases). Trimming removed 3 bases from V and 0 bases from J, with 11 bases in between. Germline V gene lookup returns CDR1 DFQATT and CDR2 SNEGSKA (reference sequence). The length of the CDR3 is 15 residues. The chain's CDR3 is CSASRGVANTGELFF. The CDR3 region has the DNA TGCAGTGCTAGTCGCGGGGTTGCGAACACCGGGGAGCTGTTTTTT.

This clonotype is deemed medium-sized (0.01 to 0.1%). This chain connects TRBV19 to TRBJ1-5; D unresolved. The V end lost 3 bases, the J end lost 6 bases, and 9 bases lay between the germline ends. The CDR3 length is 13 residues. In germline, CDR1 is LNHDA, CDR2 SQIVND (reference sequence). The CDR3, as DNA: TGTGCCAGTAGTATCGGGGTAGCTCAGCCCCAGCATTTT. This translates into CASSIGVAQPQHF.

This clonotype is medium-sized within its sample. The chain employs TRBV6-6 and TRBJ2-1, with a tentative D call TRBD1 (6 bases). Germline assignment: CDR1 MNHNY and CDR2 SVGAGI (reference sequence). The CDR3 contains 16 residues. Trimming stripped 3 bases from V and 4 bases from J, with 16 bases between. The CDR3 region is CASSYYKGEGYNEQFF. The CDR3 DNA sequence: TGTGCCAGCAGTTATTATAAGGGGGAAGGATACAATGAGCAGTTCTTC.

Ten or more counts support this clonotype. J is TRBJ2-2 and V is TRBV18; D might be TRBD2 (5 bases). This CDR3 contains 16 residues. Germline V gene sequence: CDR1 KGHSH, CDR2 LQKENI. The ends were cut back, 0 bases at V and 5 bases at J, with 13 bases in the middle. CDR3 region: CASSPPLARRTGELFF. As DNA, the CDR3 is TGTGCCAGCTCACCACCATTAGCGCGTCGTACCGGGGAGCTGTTTTTT. Drawing the rest from reference TRBV18 and TRBJ2-2, the complete variable domain is NAGVMQNPRHLVRRRGQEARLRCSPMKGHSHVYWYRQLPEEGLKFMVYLQKENIIDESGMPKERFSAEFPKEGPSILRIQQVVRGDSAAYFCASSPPLARRTGELFFGEGSRLTVL.

This clonotype was seen ten or more times. The V and J genes are TRBV19 and TRBJ2-5; TRBD1 aligns across 8 bases. This CDR3 is 14 amino acids long. The germline V gene has CDR1 LNHDA and CDR2 SQIVND (reference sequence). J gave up 4 bases and V 6 bases, and 7 bases lay outside the gene matches. The CDR3 coding sequence is TGTGCCAGTAGGGGGGAAGACAGGGGAGAGACCCAGTACTTC. It translates to CASRGEDRGETQYF.

About this clonotype itself: A much larger clonotype is one base distant, so this may be a read error. The chain links TRBV5-4 to TRBJ2-2; D may be TRBD2 (6 bases). There are 15 residues in the CDR3. CDR1 is SGHNT, CDR2 YYREEE, per germline (reference sequence). Trimming left V 0 bases short and J 6 bases short, with 12 bases between. CDR3 residues: CASSLDLWEAGELFF. CDR3 bases: TGTGCCAGCAGCTTGGATCTGTGGGAGGCCGGGGAGCTGTTTTTT.

This clonotype has ten or more counts. V gene TRBV6-5 combines with J gene TRBJ1-3; possible D gene TRBD1, 6 bases. V shed 2 bases and J shed 2 bases, with 7 bases lying between them. Per germline, CDR1 MNHEY and CDR2 SVGAGI. The CDR3 is 14 residues long. Here the CDR3 reads CASSYGQPGNTIYF. The CDR3 bases are TGTGCCAGCAGTTACGGACAGCCTGGAAACACCATATATTTT.

In its sample, this clonotype was seen many times. The chain couples TRBV27 to TRBJ2-7, with TRBD1 matching over 11 bases. The V gene end was trimmed by 6 bases and the J gene end by 0 bases; junction bases not matched to a gene: 1. Germline V CDR1 and CDR2: MNHEY, SMNVEV (reference sequence). The CDR3 has 14 amino acids. The CDR3 coding sequence is TGTGCCAGCAGAGGGACAGGGGGCTCCTACGAGCAGTACTTC. It is translated as CASRGTGGSYEQYF.

This clonotype was observed at least ten times. V usage is TRBV7-2 and J usage is TRBJ1-2; D remains ambiguous. The CDR3 extends over 14 amino acids. The germline CDR1 and CDR2 sequences are SGHTA and FQGNSA. Trimming left V 3 bases short and J 2 bases short, with 10 bases between. The DNA of the CDR3 is TGTGCCAGCAGCTTGAATTCCCGGAACTATGGCTACACCTTC. This gives the protein CASSLNSRNYGYTF.

In its sample, this clonotype ranks as medium-sized (0.01 to 0.1%). V usage is TRBV19 and J usage is TRBJ1-1; D is unresolved. There are 12 residues in the CDR3. Per germline, CDR1 LNHDA and CDR2 SQIVND (reference sequence). The V and J ends lost 2 bases and 7 bases respectively, with 8 bases between them. The CDR3 nucleotides are TGTGCCAGTAGTATATCTCGGGGTGAAGCTTTCTTT. Amino acids: CASSISRGEAFF.

By share, this clonotype ranks as large (0.1 to 1%). The chain recombines TRBV5-6 with TRBJ2-1, with 9 bases that match TRBD1. This CDR3 contains 15 residues. The V and J ends lost 0 bases and 4 bases, in that order; junction bases with no gene match: 2. Germline V gives CDR1 SGHDT, CDR2 YYEEEE. DNA for the CDR3: TGTGCCAGCAGCTTGGGGGACAGGGAATACAATGAGCAGTTCTTC. Protein sequence: CASSLGDREYNEQFF.

This clonotype occurred many times. This chain connects TRBV18 to TRBJ1-1; 12 bases are a match to TRBD1. Germline CDR1 KGHSH, CDR2 LQKENI. J lost 4 bases, V lost 4 bases, and 10 bases had no gene match. There are 17 residues in the CDR3. The CDR3 loop reads CASSRTGQGAGGTEAFF. The CDR3 bases are TGTGCCAGCTCACGGACGGGACAGGGGGCAGGGGGCACTGAAGCTTTCTTT.

This clonotype was counted many times. The rearrangement uses TRBV7-2 and TRBJ1-2; 8 bases agree with TRBD1. The CDR3 is made up of 15 amino acids. V lost 2 bases, J lost 8 bases, and 10 bases stayed unmatched. From germline, CDR1 is SGHTA and CDR2 FQGNSA. CDR3 nucleotides: TGTGCCAGCAGCTTATTGGCAGGGGGCCCTGGGGGCTACACCTTC. As protein: CASSLLAGGPGGYTF.

Within the sample, this clonotype is large. This rearrangement joins TRBV6-1 to TRBJ1-1; D ambiguous. The CDR3 covers 15 residues. V shed 0 bases and J shed 1 base, with 9 bases lying between them. The germline CDR1 and CDR2 sequences are MNHNS and SASEGT. This chain's CDR3 is CASSEAPVGNTEAFF. DNA of the CDR3: TGTGCCAGCAGTGAAGCGCCGGTAGGGAACACTGAAGCTTTCTTT.

This clonotype was seen repeatedly, ten times or more. The chain is built from TRBV5-4 and TRBJ2-7, with 9 nucleotides matching TRBD1. This CDR3 region has 15 residues. The junction had 9 bases not matched to a gene; V was cut back by 4 bases and J by 4 bases. Germline CDR1 is SGHNT and CDR2 is YYREEE (reference sequence). This CDR3 is CASSLQGQGSYEQYF. DNA of the CDR3: TGTGCCAGCAGCCTCCAAGGACAGGGGTCGTACGAGCAGTACTTC.

This clonotype was seen at least ten times. CDR3 sequence: CSVEDRVSTDTQYF. CDR3 DNA: TGCAGCGTTGAAGACAGGGTTAGCACAGATACGCAGTATTTT. The J gene is TRBJ2-3, the V gene TRBV29-1; a weak D match, TRBD1 (5 bases). The germline V gene encodes CDR1 SQVTM and CDR2 ANQGSEA. The ends were cut back, 0 bases at V and 0 bases at J, with 7 bases in the middle. The CDR3 extends over 14 amino acids.

Comments on this clonotype: A clone one base away is much larger, so this may be a read error. The J gene is TRBJ2-5, the V gene TRBV6-2 or TRBV6-3, with a possible D match to TRBD2 (6 bases). Trimming removed 4 bases at V and 4 bases at J, with 19 bases between. CDR3 size: 16 residues. Germline V gene sequence: CDR1 MNHEY, CDR2 SVGEGT. CDR3 sequence: CASSWESVGGRETQYF. The DNA of the CDR3 is TGTGCCAGCAGTTGGGAATCGGTGGGGGGACGAGAGACCCAGTACTTC.

Ten or more counts support this clonotype. The chain links TRBV10-3 to TRBJ2-1; either TRBD1 or TRBD2 may fit D (5 bases each). Trimming cost V 9 bases and J 6 bases, with 18 bases left between them. Germline V gene data show CDR1 as ENHRY and CDR2 as SYGVKD. The CDR3 spans 14 residues. CDR3 nucleotide sequence: TGTGCCATAGAAAGTAGGGAGAGGGGCAATGAGCAGTTCTTC. It yields the protein CAIESRERGNEQFF.

The rearrangement uses TRBV7-9 and TRBJ1-6; a weak D match, TRBD1 (5 bases). The CDR3 runs 15 residues. V gave up 2 bases and J gave up 6 bases, with 11 bases separating them. The germline gives CDR1 SEHNR, CDR2 FQNEAQ (reference sequence). The chain's CDR3 is CASSLWGDGNSPLHF. DNA for the CDR3: TGTGCCAGCAGCTTATGGGGGGACGGTAATTCACCCCTCCACTTT. The full variable domain, in which reference TRBV7-9 and TRBJ1-6 provide the parts outside the CDR3, is DTGVSQNPRHKITKRGQNVTFRCDPISEHNRLYWYRQTLGQGPEFLTYFQNEAQLEKSRLLSDRFSAERPKGSFSTLEIQRTEQGDSAMYLCASSLWGDGNSPLHFGNGTRLTVT.

This clonotype was counted a few times. The chain links TRBV7-9 to TRBJ1-6; D uncertain. Germline CDR1 and CDR2: SEHNR and FQNEAQ (reference sequence). The CDR3 contains 15 residues. V was pared by 1 base and J by 7 bases, with 11 bases between. Written as DNA, the CDR3 is TGTGCCAGCAGCTTAGTCCCAGTACAGAATTCACCCCTCCACTTT. Protein sequence: CASSLVPVQNSPLHF. Full variable domain (rest looked up from reference TRBV7-9 and TRBJ1-6): DTGVSQNPRHKITKRGQNVTFRCDPISEHNRLYWYRQTLGQGPEFLTYFQNEAQLEKSRLLSDRFSAERPKGSFSTLEIQRTEQGDSAMYLCASSLVPVQNSPLHFGNGTRLTVT.

This clonotype was detected ten times or more. V gene TRBV7-2 combines with J gene TRBJ2-3; D gene uncertain. The germline V and J ends were trimmed by 1 base and 3 bases, with 8 bases remaining between them. Germline loops: CDR1 SGHTA, CDR2 FQGNSA. There are 14 residues in the CDR3. The CDR3 nucleotides are TGTGCCAGCAGCTTAGGACCGATGACAGATACGCAGTATTTT. Amino acid sequence: CASSLGPMTDTQYF.

This clonotype was counted between two and nine times. The CDR3 reads CSARTPSGGVADTQYF. The CDR3, as DNA: TGCAGTGCTAGAACTCCCAGCGGGGGGGTGGCAGATACGCAGTATTTT. V usage is TRBV20-1 and J usage is TRBJ2-3, with 10 bases that match TRBD2. This CDR3 is built from 16 residues. Per germline, CDR1 DFQATT and CDR2 SNEGSKA (reference sequence). V was pared by 2 bases and J by 4 bases, with 9 bases of the junction left unmatched.

The table lists this clonotype with many counts. The V and J genes are TRBV18 and TRBJ2-3, with 10 bases identical to TRBD2. The germline gives CDR1 KGHSH, CDR2 LQKENI. With 3 bases clipped from V and 0 bases from J, the junction kept 6 bases outside the gene matches. The CDR3 runs 17 residues. The CDR3 here is CASSPQRGGSSTDTQYF. CDR3 bases: TGTGCCAGCTCACCCCAGCGGGGGGGTTCTAGCACAGATACGCAGTATTTT. Variable domain in full (rest from reference TRBV18 and TRBJ2-3): NAGVMQNPRHLVRRRGQEARLRCSPMKGHSHVYWYRQLPEEGLKFMVYLQKENIIDESGMPKERFSAEFPKEGPSILRIQQVVRGDSAAYFCASSPQRGGSSTDTQYFGPGTRLTVL.

There are many counts of this clonotype. V usage is TRBV27 and J usage is TRBJ2-3; 9 nucleotides line up with TRBD1. This CDR3 is 16 amino acids long. Trimming took 5 bases from V and 0 from J; bases not matched to a gene: 6. CDR1 MNHEY and CDR2 SMNVEV come from the germline V gene (reference sequence). The DNA of the CDR3 is TGTGCCAGCAGTCGACAGGGGGTATCTAGCACAGATACGCAGTATTTT. Protein product: CASSRQGVSSTDTQYF.